There are many counts of the clone carrying this T cell receptor (beta chain). The antigen is not known. This sample was included in a study of breast tumors, draining lymph nodes, adjacent tissues. Study conclusions and caveats: Tumor T cell lymph node origin was a supported hypothesis, not proven. Data fit most tumor T cells coming from lymph node, expanding in tumor.

TCRdb recomputed calls from the multiplex PCR reads with MiXCR, one row per CDR3 protein. Here the sample spans around 230,000 distinct CDR3 sequences, under 40% being singletons. Axillary draining lymph nodes of breast cancer patients supplied the node samples. This TCR was sampled from a female donor with breast cancer. Some clones in this sample may be carry-over from other donors' samples. The material sequenced was axillary lymph node tissue.

CDR3 in DNA: TGTGCCGCGGGGGACACCGGGGAGCTGTTTTTT. The encoded protein is CAAGDTGELFF. This chain connects TRBV6-5 to TRBJ2-2; 7 bases are a match to TRBD2. The germline V gene has CDR1 MNHEY and CDR2 SVGAGI. Trimming at V came to 11 bases and at J to 3 bases, leaving 0 bases not matched to a gene. This CDR3 is 11 amino acids long.